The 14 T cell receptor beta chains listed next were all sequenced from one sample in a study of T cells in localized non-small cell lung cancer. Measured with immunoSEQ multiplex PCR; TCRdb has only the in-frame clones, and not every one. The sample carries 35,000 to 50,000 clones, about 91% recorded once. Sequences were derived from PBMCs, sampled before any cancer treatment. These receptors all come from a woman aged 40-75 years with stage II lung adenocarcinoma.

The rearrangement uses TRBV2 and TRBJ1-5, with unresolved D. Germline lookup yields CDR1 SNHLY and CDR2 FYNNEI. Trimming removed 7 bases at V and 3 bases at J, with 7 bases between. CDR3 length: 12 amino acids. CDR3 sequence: CASKTTNQPQHF. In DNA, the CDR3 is TGTGCCAGCAAGACCACCAATCAGCCCCAGCATTTT.

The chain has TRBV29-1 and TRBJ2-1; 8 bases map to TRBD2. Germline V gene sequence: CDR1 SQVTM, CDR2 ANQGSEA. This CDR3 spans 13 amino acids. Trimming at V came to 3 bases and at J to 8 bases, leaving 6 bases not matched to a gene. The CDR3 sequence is CSVDGTSYDEQFF. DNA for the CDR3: TGCAGCGTTGACGGGACTAGTTATGATGAGCAGTTCTTC.

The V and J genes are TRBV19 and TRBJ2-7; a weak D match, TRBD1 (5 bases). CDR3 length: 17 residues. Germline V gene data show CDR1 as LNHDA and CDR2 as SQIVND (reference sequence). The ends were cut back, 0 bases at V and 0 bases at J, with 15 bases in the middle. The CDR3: CASSIDLQVDGSYEQYF. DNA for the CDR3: TGTGCCAGTAGTATAGACCTACAGGTGGACGGCTCCTACGAGCAGTACTTC. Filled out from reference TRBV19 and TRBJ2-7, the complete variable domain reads DGGITQSPKYLFRKEGQNVTLSCEQNLNHDAMYWYRQDPGQGLRLIYYSQIVNDFQKGDIAEGYSVSREKKESFPLTVTSAQKNPTAFYLCASSIDLQVDGSYEQYFGPGTRLTVT.

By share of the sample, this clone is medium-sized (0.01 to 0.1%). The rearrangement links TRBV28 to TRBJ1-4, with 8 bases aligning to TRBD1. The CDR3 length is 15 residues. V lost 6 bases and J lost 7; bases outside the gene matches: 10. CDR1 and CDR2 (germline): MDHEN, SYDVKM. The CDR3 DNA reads TGTGCCAGCAGCAAAACCCTCGGGACAGGTGAAAAACTGTTTTTT. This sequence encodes CASSKTLGTGEKLFF.

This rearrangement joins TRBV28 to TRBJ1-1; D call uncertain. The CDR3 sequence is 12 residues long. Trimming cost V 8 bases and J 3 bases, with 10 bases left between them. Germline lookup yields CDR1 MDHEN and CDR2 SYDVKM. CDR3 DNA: TGTGCCAGCCTCTCCGGGGACACTGAAGCTTTCTTT. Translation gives CASLSGDTEAFF.

The CDR3 here is CATSRARDTQYF. The CDR3 nucleotides read TGTGCCACCAGCAGAGCCAGGGATACGCAGTATTTT. This chain uses TRBV15 with TRBJ2-3; D is undetermined. The length of the CDR3 is 12 residues. Germline V gives CDR1 LNHNV, CDR2 YYDKDF (reference sequence). Trimming took off 1 base at V and 6 bases at J, with 5 bases between the two ends.

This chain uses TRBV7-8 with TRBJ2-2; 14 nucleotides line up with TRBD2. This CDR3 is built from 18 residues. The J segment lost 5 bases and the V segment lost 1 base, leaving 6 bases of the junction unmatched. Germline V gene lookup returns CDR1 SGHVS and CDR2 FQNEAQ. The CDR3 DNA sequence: TGTGCCAGCAGCTTAGTTGGGACTAGCGGGGGCGGGACCGGGGAGCTGTTTTTT. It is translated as CASSLVGTSGGGTGELFF.

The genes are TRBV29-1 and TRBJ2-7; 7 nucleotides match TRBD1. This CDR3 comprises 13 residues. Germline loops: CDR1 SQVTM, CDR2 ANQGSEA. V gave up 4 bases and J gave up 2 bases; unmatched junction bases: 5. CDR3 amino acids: CSVATGWTYEQYF. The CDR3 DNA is TGCAGCGTTGCGACAGGGTGGACCTACGAGCAGTACTTC.

The CDR3 DNA reads as TGCGCCAGCAGGGGGTCCGGAATGGGCGAAGATACGCAGTATTTT. Protein: CASRGSGMGEDTQYF. This sequence joins TRBV4-1 and TRBJ2-3; D unclear. There are 15 residues in the CDR3. CDR1 and CDR2 from the germline V gene are MGHRA and YSYEKL. Trimming removed 6 bases at V and 5 bases at J, with 18 bases between.

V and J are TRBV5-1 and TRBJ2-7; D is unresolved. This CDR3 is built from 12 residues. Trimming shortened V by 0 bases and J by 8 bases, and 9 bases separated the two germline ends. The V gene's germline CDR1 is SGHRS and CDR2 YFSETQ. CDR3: CASSLALDQQYF. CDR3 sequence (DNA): TGCGCCAGCAGCTTGGCTCTTGACCAGCAGTACTTC.

The CDR3 region is CASSLRGQGLRETQYF. The CDR3 coding sequence is TGTGCCAGCAGCTTACGCGGACAGGGTTTGAGGGAGACCCAGTACTTC. The chain uses TRBV7-9 and TRBJ2-5; 8 bases fit TRBD1. This CDR3 has 16 residues. The V segment lost 2 bases and the J segment 5 bases; nucleotides outside the gene matches: 10. Germline V CDR1 and CDR2: SEHNR, FQNEAQ (reference sequence).

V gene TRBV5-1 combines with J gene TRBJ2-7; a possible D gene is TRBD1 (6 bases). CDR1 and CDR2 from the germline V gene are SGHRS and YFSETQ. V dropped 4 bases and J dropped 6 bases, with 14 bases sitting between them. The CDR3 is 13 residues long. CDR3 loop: CASSNPGTTEQYF. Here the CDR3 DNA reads TGCGCCAGCAGCAATCCCGGGACAACCGAGCAGTACTTC.

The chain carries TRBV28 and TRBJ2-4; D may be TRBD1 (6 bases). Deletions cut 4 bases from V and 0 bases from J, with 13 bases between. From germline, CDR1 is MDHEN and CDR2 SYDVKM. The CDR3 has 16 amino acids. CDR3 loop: CASSSYRDEAKNIQYF. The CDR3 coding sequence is TGTGCCAGCAGTTCGTACAGGGATGAAGCCAAAAACATTCAGTACTTC.

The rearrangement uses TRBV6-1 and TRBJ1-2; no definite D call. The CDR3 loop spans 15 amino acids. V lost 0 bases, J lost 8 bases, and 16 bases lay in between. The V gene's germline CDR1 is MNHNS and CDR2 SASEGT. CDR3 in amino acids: CASSEALIRVLGYTF. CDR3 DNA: TGTGCCAGCAGTGAAGCACTGATTCGGGTCCTGGGCTACACCTTC.